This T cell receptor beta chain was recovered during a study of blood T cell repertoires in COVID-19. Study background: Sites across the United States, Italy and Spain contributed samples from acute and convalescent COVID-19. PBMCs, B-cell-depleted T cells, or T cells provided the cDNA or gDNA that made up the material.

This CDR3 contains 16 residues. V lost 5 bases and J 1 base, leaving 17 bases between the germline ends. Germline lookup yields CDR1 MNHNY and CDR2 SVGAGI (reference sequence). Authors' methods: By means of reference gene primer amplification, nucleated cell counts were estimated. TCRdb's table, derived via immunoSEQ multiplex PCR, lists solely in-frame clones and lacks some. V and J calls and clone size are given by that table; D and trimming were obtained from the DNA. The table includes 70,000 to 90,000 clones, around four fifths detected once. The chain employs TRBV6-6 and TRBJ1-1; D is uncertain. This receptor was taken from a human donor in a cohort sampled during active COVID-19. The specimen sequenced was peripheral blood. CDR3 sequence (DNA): TGTGCCAGCAGTCCCTCCACCAATACACGGAACACTGAAGCTTTCTTT. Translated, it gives CASSPSTNTRNTEAFF.